The entry below describes one T cell receptor (beta chain). The method was immunoSEQ multiplex PCR; TCRdb's version includes in-frame clones alone and lacks a portion of them. Among some 2,100,000 clones listed, around 93% were seen once. This sample is part of a study of shared clonotypes between healthy human individuals. CD45RO-negative CD8 cells positively selected for CCR7 made up the naive population, which excluded terminally differentiated effector memory CD45RA+ cells. The specimen was naive CD8+ T cells from PBMCs. The clonotype was recovered from a man aged 18 to 30 in good health. Some clones in this sample may be carry-over from other donors' samples.

The DNA of the CDR3 is TGCGCCAGCAGCTTGGTTTACAGGGCCGCTAGCGAGCAGTACTTC. This translates into CASSLVYRAASEQYF. The chain has TRBV5-1 and TRBJ2-7, with TRBD1 as a possible D gene (6 bases). Germline V lookup: CDR1 SGHRS, CDR2 YFSETQ. CDR3 length: 15 amino acids. The ends were cut back, 0 bases at V and 6 bases at J, with 16 bases in the middle.